The clone carrying this T cell receptor beta chain was detected many times. Its antigen is not known. CDR3 size: 16 residues. The V end lost 4 bases, the J end lost 0 bases, and 14 bases lay between the germline ends. The data stem from a study of identical twins. TCRdb re-called the 5' RACE reads through MiXCR, storing one row per CDR3 protein. The sample comprises nearly 900,000 distinct CDR3 sequences, over 9% of which are singletons, and around 1.5% rests with the top ten. The study, taken as a whole, reports: Fewer insertions marked abundant cord blood beta clonotypes; young adult naive trended weakly, memory not at all. Out-of-frame beta sequences exhibited a weaker degree of excess twin sharing.

These data were also filed under a second study, of yellow fever vaccine responses in identical twins.

This clonotype originated in a woman under 30 in good health. The chain couples TRBV12-3 or TRBV12-4 to TRBJ2-3; D uncertain. Sequenced sample: PBMCs. The DNA for the CDR3 is TGTGCCAGCAGTTCACGACCCCCAGAAAGCACAGATACGCAGTATTTT. This sequence encodes CASSSRPPESTDTQYF.